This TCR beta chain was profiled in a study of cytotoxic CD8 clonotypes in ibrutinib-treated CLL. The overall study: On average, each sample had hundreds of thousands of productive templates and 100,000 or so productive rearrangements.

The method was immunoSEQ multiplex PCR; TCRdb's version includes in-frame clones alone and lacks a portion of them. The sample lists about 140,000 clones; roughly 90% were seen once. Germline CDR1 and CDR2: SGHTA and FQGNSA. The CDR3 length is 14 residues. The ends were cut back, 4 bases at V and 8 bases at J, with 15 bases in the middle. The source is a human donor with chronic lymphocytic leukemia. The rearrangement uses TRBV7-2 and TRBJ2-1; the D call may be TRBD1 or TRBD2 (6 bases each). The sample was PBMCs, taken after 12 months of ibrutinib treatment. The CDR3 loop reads CASSSSGGRHEQFF. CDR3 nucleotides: TGTGCCAGCAGCTCCTCCGGGGGCAGACATGAGCAGTTCTTC.